Each of the 15 T cell receptor beta chains below was sequenced from the same sample in a study of OX40 agonist ivuxolimab in advanced cancers. Produced via immunoSEQ multiplex PCR; TCRdb's table is partial and in-frame only. The sample lists approximately 60,000 clones, approximately 92% occurring once. This specimen consisted of CD4+ or CD8+ T cells sorted from blood, obtained in a trial of the OX40 agonist ivuxolimab. These receptors came from an adult with an advanced solid tumor such as melanoma, head and neck, liver or kidney cancer.

The chain uses TRBV9 and TRBJ2-3, with D perhaps TRBD1 (6 bases). CDR1 SGDLS and CDR2 YYNGEE come from the germline V gene. This CDR3 comprises 14 residues. Between the trimmed V and J ends, which lost 4 bases and 11 bases, there was a span of 20 bases. CDR3 DNA sequence: TGTGCCAGCAGCCCCCAGACAGGAGCGGAAAGGCAGTATTTT. Its translation is CASSPQTGAERQYF.

The chain combines TRBV29-1 with TRBJ2-2; perhaps TRBD2 as D (5 bases). Trimming stripped 6 bases from V and 2 bases from J, with 19 bases between. The CDR3 loop spans 16 amino acids. CDR1 SQVTM and CDR2 ANQGSEA come from the germline V gene. The CDR3 loop is CSVRLGKGANTGELFF. The CDR3 bases are TGCAGCGTGCGGCTGGGCAAGGGAGCTAACACCGGGGAGCTGTTTTTT.

The chain carries TRBV2 and TRBJ1-1, with no clear D. Deletions cut 5 bases from V and 5 bases from J, with 18 bases between. Per germline, CDR1 SNHLY and CDR2 FYNNEI. The CDR3 runs to 15 residues. In nucleotides, the CDR3 is TGTGCCAGCAGTAAGGTCCCGAATCAAAGAACTGAAGCTTTCTTT. Protein product: CASSKVPNQRTEAFF.

J is TRBJ1-2 and V is TRBV27; 9 bases line up with TRBD1. Germline values: CDR1 MNHEY, CDR2 SMNVEV (reference sequence). This CDR3 is built from 17 residues. After removal of 6 bases from V and 1 base from J, the junction contained 12 bases not matched to a gene. CDR3 in amino acids: CASRGPRQGDINYGYTF. CDR3 nucleotides: TGTGCCAGCAGGGGCCCGAGACAGGGGGACATTAACTATGGCTACACCTTC.

The rearrangement uses TRBV10-3 and TRBJ2-3; 14 bases fit TRBD2. Germline V CDR1 and CDR2: ENHRY, SYGVKD. V was clipped by 6 bases and J by 4 bases; unmatched bases: 12. This CDR3 contains 18 residues. CDR3 nucleotide sequence: TGTGCCATCAGAGAATCAATGACTAGCGGGAGGGCCCCAGATACGCAGTATTTT. This codes for CAIRESMTSGRAPDTQYF.

The chain couples TRBV7-9 to TRBJ2-3; a weak D match, TRBD1 (5 bases). The CDR3 sequence is 12 residues long. The V gene lost 6 bases and the J gene lost 2 bases, with 6 bases spanning the gap. Germline CDR1 reads SEHNR; CDR2 reads FQNEAQ (reference sequence). As DNA, the CDR3 is TGTGCCAGCAGGACAGTCACAGATACGCAGTATTTT. Amino acids: CASRTVTDTQYF.

The CDR3 DNA reads as TGTGCCAGCAGTCAAGGGGTAGGGACCAACAATGAGCAGTTCTTC. Its protein is CASSQGVGTNNEQFF. The J gene is TRBJ2-1, the V gene TRBV7-8; D might be TRBD1 or TRBD2, each matching 5 bases. Germline CDR1 SGHVS, CDR2 FQNEAQ. With 6 bases removed from V and 5 bases from J, the gap between germline ends came to 17 bases. CDR3 length equals 15 residues.

V usage is TRBV5-1 and J usage is TRBJ2-1, with D perhaps matching TRBD2 (6 bases). Germline CDR1 is SGHRS and CDR2 is YFSETQ. This CDR3 is built from 14 residues. Trimming took off 2 bases at V and 5 bases at J, with 11 bases between the two ends. This CDR3 reads CASSFGGSNNEQFF. CDR3 DNA: TGCGCCAGCAGCTTCGGGGGTTCAAACAATGAGCAGTTCTTC.

The rearrangement joins TRBV7-9 to TRBJ2-1; 10 bases agree with TRBD2. The CDR3 has 16 amino acids. V shed 4 bases, J shed 4 bases, and the junction held 7 bases outside the gene matches. Germline loops: CDR1 SEHNR, CDR2 FQNEAQ (reference sequence). CDR3: CASSSKLAGPYNEQFF. The CDR3 DNA is TGTGCCAGCAGCTCGAAACTAGCGGGACCGTACAATGAGCAGTTCTTC.

The chain recombines TRBV27 with TRBJ2-7; 7 nucleotides line up with TRBD2. This CDR3 has 15 amino acids. Germline CDR1 and CDR2: MNHEY and SMNVEV (reference sequence). Germline trimming cut 0 bases from V and 3 bases from J; bases unmatched to any gene: 5. The CDR3 DNA reads as TGTGCCAGCAGTTTATCTGCGGGAGTGAACTACGAGCAGTACTTC. Its translation: CASSLSAGVNYEQYF.

In its sample, this clone was seen once. The rearrangement uses TRBV27 and TRBJ1-5; D ambiguous. The V gene lost 2 bases and the J gene lost 1 base, with 12 bases spanning the gap. The CDR3 runs to 16 residues. In germline, CDR1 is MNHEY, CDR2 SMNVEV (reference sequence). The CDR3 bases are TGTGCCAGCAGTTTAAGGCCCGGACGCAGCAATCAGCCCCAGCATTTT. Translation: CASSLRPGRSNQPQHF.

This chain connects TRBV27 to TRBJ1-4, with TRBD1 identical over 9 bases. Germline V gene sequence: CDR1 MNHEY, CDR2 SMNVEV (reference sequence). This CDR3 comprises 14 residues. V shed 5 bases and J 7 bases; nucleotides not matched to a gene: 5. The CDR3 spells CASSNRDRAEKLFF. The CDR3 bases are TGTGCCAGCAGTAACCGGGACAGGGCTGAAAAACTGTTTTTT.

J is TRBJ2-2 and V is TRBV10-3, with a weak D call TRBD2 (5 bases). V gave up 5 bases and J gave up 0 bases, with 10 bases separating them. The length of the CDR3 is 15 residues. CDR1 is ENHRY and CDR2 is SYGVKD in the germline V gene. CDR3 residues: CAISIERSNTGELFF. As DNA, the CDR3 is TGTGCCATCAGTATCGAGCGGTCGAACACCGGGGAGCTGTTTTTT.

This rearrangement joins TRBV9 to TRBJ2-7, with TRBD1 as a possible D gene (6 bases). The CDR3 contains 15 residues. V dropped 2 bases and J dropped 3 bases, with 15 bases sitting between them. Looked up from germline, CDR1 is SGDLS and CDR2 is YYNGEE. CDR3 bases: TGTGCCAGCAGCGTCAGTTCGGGACACCTCTACGAGCAGTACTTC. Translation: CASSVSSGHLYEQYF. Based on the CDR3 plus reference TRBV9 and TRBJ2-7, the full variable domain is DSGVTQTPKHLITATGQRVTLRCSPRSGDLSVYWYQQSLDQGLQFLIQYYNGEERAKGNILERFSAQQFPDLHSELNLSSLELGDSALYFCASSVSSGHLYEQYFGPGTRLTVT.

The chain combines TRBV27 with TRBJ2-3; D is unclear. CDR3 length equals 15 residues. Germline V lookup: CDR1 MNHEY, CDR2 SMNVEV (reference sequence). V was trimmed by 2 bases and J by 1 base, leaving 10 bases between them. The CDR3, as DNA: TGTGCCAGCAGTTTAGGACCGACTCGCACAGATACGCAGTATTTT. Protein product: CASSLGPTRTDTQYF.